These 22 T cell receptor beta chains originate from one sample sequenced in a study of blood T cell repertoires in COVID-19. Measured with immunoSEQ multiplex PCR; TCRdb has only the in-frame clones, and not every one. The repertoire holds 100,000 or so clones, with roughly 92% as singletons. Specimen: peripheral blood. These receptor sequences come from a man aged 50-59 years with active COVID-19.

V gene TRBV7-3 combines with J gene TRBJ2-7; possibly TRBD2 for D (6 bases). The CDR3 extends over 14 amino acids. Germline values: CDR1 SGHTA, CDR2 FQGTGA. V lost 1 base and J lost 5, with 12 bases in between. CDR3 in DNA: TGTGCCAGCAGCTTAATTGGGGGAGGCGACGAGCAGTACTTC. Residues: CASSLIGGGDEQYF.

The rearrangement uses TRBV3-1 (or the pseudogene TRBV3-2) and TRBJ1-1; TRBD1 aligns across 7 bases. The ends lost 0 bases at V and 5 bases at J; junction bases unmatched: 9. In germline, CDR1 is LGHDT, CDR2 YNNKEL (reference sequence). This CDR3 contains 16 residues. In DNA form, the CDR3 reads TGTGCCAGCAGCCAAGATTCCGAGGGGGCTGAGACTGAAGCTTTCTTT. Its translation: CASSQDSEGAETEAFF.

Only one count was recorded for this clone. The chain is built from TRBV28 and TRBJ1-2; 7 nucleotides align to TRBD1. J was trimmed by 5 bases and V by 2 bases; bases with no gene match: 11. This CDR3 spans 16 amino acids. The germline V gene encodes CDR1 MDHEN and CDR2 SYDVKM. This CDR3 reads CASSLAPRQGTYGYTF. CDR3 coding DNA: TGTGCCAGCAGTTTAGCCCCCCGACAGGGAACGTATGGCTACACCTTC.

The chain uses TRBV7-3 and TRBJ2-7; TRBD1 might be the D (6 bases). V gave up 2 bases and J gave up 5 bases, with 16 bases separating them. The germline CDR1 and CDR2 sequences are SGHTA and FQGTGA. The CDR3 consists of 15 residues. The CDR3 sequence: CASSLSSGVDNEQYF. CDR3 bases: TGTGCCAGCAGCTTATCATCAGGGGTCGACAACGAGCAGTACTTC.

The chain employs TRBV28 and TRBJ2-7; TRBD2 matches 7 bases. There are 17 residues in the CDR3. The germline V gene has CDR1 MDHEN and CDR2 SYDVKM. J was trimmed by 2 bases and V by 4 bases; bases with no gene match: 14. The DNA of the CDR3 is TGTGCCAGCAGTTCGCCAAACCCGGGACTACCAGCCTACGAGCAGTACTTC. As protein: CASSSPNPGLPAYEQYF.

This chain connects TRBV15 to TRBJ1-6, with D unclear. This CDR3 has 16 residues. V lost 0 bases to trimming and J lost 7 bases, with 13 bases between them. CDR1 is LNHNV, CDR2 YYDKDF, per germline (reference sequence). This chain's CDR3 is CATSRDKGSGNSPLHF. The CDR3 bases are TGTGCCACCAGCAGAGATAAAGGGTCGGGGAATTCACCCCTCCACTTT. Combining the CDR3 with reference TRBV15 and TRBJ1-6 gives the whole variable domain DAMVIQNPRYQVTQFGKPVTLSCSQTLNHNVMYWYQQKSSQAPKLLFHYYDKDFNNEADTPDNFQSRRPNTSFCFLDIRSPGLGDTAMYLCATSRDKGSGNSPLHFGNGTRLTVT.

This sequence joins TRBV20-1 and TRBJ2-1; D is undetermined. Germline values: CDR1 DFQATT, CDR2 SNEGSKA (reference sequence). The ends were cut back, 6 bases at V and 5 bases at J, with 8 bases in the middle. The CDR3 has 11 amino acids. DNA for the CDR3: TGCAGTGCCACCCCGGACAATGAGCAGTTCTTC. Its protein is CSATPDNEQFF.

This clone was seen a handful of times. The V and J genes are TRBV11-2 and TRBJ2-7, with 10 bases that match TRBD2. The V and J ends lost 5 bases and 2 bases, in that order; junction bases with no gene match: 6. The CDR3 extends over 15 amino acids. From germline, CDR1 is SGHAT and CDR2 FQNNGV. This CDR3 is CASSRILAGAYEQYF. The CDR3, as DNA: TGTGCCAGCAGCCGAATTCTAGCGGGAGCCTACGAGCAGTACTTC. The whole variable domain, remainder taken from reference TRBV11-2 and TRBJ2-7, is EAGVAQSPRYKIIEKRQSVAFWCNPISGHATLYWYQQILGQGPKLLIQFQNNGVVDDSQLPKDRFSAERLKGVDSTLKIQPAKLEDSAVYLCASSRILAGAYEQYFGPGTRLTVT.

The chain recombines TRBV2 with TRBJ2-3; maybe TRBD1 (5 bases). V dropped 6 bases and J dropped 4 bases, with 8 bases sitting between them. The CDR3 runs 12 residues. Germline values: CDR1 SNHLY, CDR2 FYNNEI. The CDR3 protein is CASSREADTQYF. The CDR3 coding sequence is TGTGCCAGCAGCAGGGAAGCAGATACGCAGTATTTT.

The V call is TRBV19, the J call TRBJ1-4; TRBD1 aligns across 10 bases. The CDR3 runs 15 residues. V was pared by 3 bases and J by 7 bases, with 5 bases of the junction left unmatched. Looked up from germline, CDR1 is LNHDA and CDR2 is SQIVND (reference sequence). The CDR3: CASSINRDRGEKLFF. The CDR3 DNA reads TGTGCCAGTAGTATCAACCGGGACAGGGGTGAAAAACTGTTTTTT.

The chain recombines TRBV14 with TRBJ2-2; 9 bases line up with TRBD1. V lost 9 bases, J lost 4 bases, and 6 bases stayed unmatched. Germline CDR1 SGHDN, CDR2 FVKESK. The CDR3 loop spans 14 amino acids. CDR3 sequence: CASNRGRSTGELFF. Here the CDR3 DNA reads TGTGCCAGTAACAGGGGGCGCAGCACCGGGGAGCTGTTTTTT.

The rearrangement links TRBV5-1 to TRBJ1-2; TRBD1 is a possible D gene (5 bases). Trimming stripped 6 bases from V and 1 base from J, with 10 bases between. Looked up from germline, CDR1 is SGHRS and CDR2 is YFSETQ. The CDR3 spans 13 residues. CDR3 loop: CASMAGNNYGYTF. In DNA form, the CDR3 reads TGCGCCAGCATGGCAGGGAATAACTATGGCTACACCTTC.

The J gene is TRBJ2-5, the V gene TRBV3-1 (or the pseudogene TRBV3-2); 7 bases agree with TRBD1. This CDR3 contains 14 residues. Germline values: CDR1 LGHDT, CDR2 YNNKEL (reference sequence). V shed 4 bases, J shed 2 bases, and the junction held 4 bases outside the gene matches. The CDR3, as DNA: TGTGCCAGCAGCCTTCCGGGACAGCAAGAGACCCAGTACTTC. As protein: CASSLPGQQETQYF.

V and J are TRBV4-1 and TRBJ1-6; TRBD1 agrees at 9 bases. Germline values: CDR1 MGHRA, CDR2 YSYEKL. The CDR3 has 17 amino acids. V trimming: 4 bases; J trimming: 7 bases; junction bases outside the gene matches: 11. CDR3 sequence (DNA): TGCGCCAGCAGCCGTAGCCGGGACAGGGAGAACAATTCACCCCTCCACTTT. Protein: CASSRSRDRENNSPLHF.

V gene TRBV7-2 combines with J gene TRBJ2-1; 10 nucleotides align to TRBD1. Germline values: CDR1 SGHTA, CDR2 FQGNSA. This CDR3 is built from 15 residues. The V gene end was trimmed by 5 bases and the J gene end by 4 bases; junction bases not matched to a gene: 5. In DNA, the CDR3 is TGTGCCAGCAGCCAAGGACAGGGGGTTTACAATGAGCAGTTCTTC. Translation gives CASSQGQGVYNEQFF.

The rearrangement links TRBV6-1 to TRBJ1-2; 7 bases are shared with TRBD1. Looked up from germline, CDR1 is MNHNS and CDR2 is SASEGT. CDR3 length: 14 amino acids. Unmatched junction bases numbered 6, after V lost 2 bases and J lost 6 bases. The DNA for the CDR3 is TGTGCCAGCAGTGAAAGATACAGGGGACATGGCTACACCTTC. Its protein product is CASSERYRGHGYTF.

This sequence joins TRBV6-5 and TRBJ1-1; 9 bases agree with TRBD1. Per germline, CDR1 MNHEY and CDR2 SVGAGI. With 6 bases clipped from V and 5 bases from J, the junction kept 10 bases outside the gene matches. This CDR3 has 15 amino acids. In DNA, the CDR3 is TGTGCCAGCAGCCGGGGACAGGGAAAAAGGACTGAAGCTTTCTTT. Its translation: CASSRGQGKRTEAFF.

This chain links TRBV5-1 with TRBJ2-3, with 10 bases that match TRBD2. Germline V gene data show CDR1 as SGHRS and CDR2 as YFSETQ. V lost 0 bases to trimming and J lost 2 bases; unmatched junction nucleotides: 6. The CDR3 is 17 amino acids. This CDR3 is CASSLGAAGGFTDTQYF. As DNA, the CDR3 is TGCGCCAGCAGCTTGGGAGCAGCGGGAGGGTTCACAGATACGCAGTATTTT.

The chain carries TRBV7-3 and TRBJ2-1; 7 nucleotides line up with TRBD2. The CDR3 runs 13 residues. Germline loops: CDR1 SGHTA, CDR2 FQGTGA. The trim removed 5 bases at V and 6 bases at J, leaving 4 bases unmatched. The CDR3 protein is CASSRDYLNEQFF. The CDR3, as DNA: TGTGCCAGCAGCCGGGACTACCTCAATGAGCAGTTCTTC.

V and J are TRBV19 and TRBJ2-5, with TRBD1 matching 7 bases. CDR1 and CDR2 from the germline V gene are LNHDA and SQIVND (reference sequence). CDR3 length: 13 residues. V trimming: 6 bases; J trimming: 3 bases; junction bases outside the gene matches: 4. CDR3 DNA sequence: TGTGCCAGTAGGGAGACAGGGAAAGAGACCCAGTACTTC. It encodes CASRETGKETQYF.

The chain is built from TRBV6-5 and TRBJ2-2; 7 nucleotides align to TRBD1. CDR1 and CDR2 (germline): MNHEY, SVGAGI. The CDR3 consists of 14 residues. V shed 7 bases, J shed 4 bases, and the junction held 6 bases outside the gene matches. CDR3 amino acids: CASIFRDSTGELFF. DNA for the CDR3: TGTGCCAGCATCTTCCGGGACAGCACCGGGGAGCTGTTTTTT.

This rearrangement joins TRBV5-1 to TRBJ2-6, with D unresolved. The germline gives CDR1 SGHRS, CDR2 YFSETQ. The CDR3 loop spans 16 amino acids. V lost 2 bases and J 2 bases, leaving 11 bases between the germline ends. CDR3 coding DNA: TGCGCCAGCAGCTTTGGAGCTTCCACTGGGGCCAACGTCCTGACTTTC. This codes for CASSFGASTGANVLTF.